Reported below is one TCR beta chain. Its antigen is unidentified. The sample belongs to a study of PD-1 blockade in classical Hodgkin lymphoma. Whole-study results and caveats: Later analyses included only patients treated at least 1 year post-ASCT. Whereas CD4+ TCR diversity had risen significantly by C4D1, CD8+ TCR diversity had not.

Profiling relied on immunoSEQ multiplex PCR, and the TCRdb table lists in-frame clones only, not all of them. Here the sample spans roughly 96,000 clones, about 88% being singletons. Patients all relapsed after autologous stem cell transplantation, and there was variation in brentuximab vedotin exposure. The input for sequencing was peripheral blood mononuclear cells (PBMCs), taken before the second cycle of nivolumab. The sequence was collected from a human donor with classical Hodgkin lymphoma.

Written as DNA, the CDR3 is TGCGCCAGGGGGGACAGGGAAGAGACCCAGTACTTC. As protein: CARGDREETQYF. The genes are TRBV5-1 and TRBJ2-5, with 9 positions matching TRBD1. The CDR3 contains 12 residues. Trimming took 8 bases from V and 3 from J; bases not matched to a gene: 2. Germline loops: CDR1 SGHRS, CDR2 YFSETQ.